The 10 T cell receptor beta chains below were found in one sample sequenced in a study of blood T cell repertoires in COVID-19. Here immunoSEQ multiplex PCR was the method, and the copy in TCRdb shows in-frame clones only, minus some. The table lists fewer than 150,000 clones, 85% of them singletons. Input material: peripheral blood. The receptor source for this set is a middle-aged man with acute or convalescent COVID-19.

The J gene is TRBJ2-7, the V gene TRBV5-1; 7 bases map to TRBD1. V was clipped by 5 bases and J by 3 bases; unmatched bases: 11. The CDR3 consists of 15 residues. Germline V gene data show CDR1 as SGHRS and CDR2 as YFSETQ. This chain's CDR3 is CASRKDRIGIYEQYF. CDR3 in DNA: TGCGCCAGCAGGAAGGACAGGATCGGGATCTACGAGCAGTACTTC.

The rearrangement uses TRBV29-1 and TRBJ1-1, with 7 bases lining up with TRBD1. Germline trimming cut 5 bases from V and 8 bases from J; bases unmatched to any gene: 8. The CDR3 sequence is 12 residues long. The germline V gene encodes CDR1 SQVTM and CDR2 ANQGSEA. The CDR3 here is CSVSGQAVEAFF. The DNA of the CDR3 is TGCAGCGTTTCTGGACAGGCAGTAGAAGCTTTCTTT.

CDR3 bases: TGTGCCAGCAGACTTAGACAGATTGAAGCTTTCTTT. This codes for CASRLRQIEAFF. The chain recombines TRBV2 with TRBJ1-1; TRBD1 is a possible D gene (5 bases). This CDR3 spans 12 amino acids. Germline assignment: CDR1 SNHLY and CDR2 FYNNEI. V dropped 6 bases and J dropped 7 bases, with 12 bases sitting between them.

This clone was picked up a small number of times. V is TRBV27 and J is TRBJ2-3, with D possibly being TRBD2 (6 bases). Deletions cut 4 bases from V and 2 bases from J, with 13 bases between. Germline V CDR1 and CDR2: MNHEY, SMNVEV (reference sequence). The CDR3 runs 15 residues. The CDR3 DNA sequence: TGTGCCAGCAGTTCCCGACGGGGGACCACAGATACGCAGTATTTT. Its protein is CASSSRRGTTDTQYF.

The rearrangement joins TRBV6-6 to TRBJ2-7, with TRBD1 identical over 7 bases. The CDR3 has 14 residues. Per the germline V gene, CDR1 is MNHNY and CDR2 is SVGAGI (reference sequence). V lost 6 bases to trimming and J lost 0 bases; unmatched junction nucleotides: 5. CDR3 in amino acids: CASRGQEGSYEQYF. Here the CDR3 DNA reads TGTGCCAGCAGAGGACAGGAAGGCTCCTACGAGCAGTACTTC.

This chain uses TRBV11-2 with TRBJ2-7; D gene uncertain. Trimming took 5 bases from V and 3 from J, leaving 5 bases between them. The CDR3 contains 11 residues. Germline V gene data show CDR1 as SGHAT and CDR2 as FQNNGV. CDR3 sequence: CASSPIYEQYF. The DNA of the CDR3 is TGTGCCAGCAGCCCTATCTACGAGCAGTACTTC.

Notes on this clone: Distinct nucleotide sequences in the sample also encode this CDR3. The chain uses TRBV5-1 and TRBJ1-2, with 10 bases lining up with TRBD1. The CDR3 covers 15 residues. The V segment lost 4 bases and the J segment 5 bases; nucleotides outside the gene matches: 8. Germline V gene sequence: CDR1 SGHRS, CDR2 YFSETQ. The CDR3 coding sequence is TGCGCCAGCAGCACCACGACAGGGGGCGAATATGGCTACACCTTC. Amino acid sequence: CASSTTTGGEYGYTF.

This chain links TRBV10-3 with TRBJ1-1; 9 nucleotides match TRBD1. CDR3 size: 14 residues. Germline loops: CDR1 ENHRY, CDR2 SYGVKD. The V segment lost 6 bases and the J segment 2 bases; nucleotides outside the gene matches: 4. CDR3 in amino acids: CAIRGDRENTEAFF. In DNA form, the CDR3 reads TGTGCCATCAGAGGGGACAGGGAAAACACTGAAGCTTTCTTT.

The chain combines TRBV27 with TRBJ2-1, with 8 bases that match TRBD1. V trimming: 3 bases; J trimming: 4 bases; junction bases outside the gene matches: 2. The V gene's germline CDR1 is MNHEY and CDR2 SMNVEV (reference sequence). The CDR3 is 14 amino acids. CDR3 in DNA: TGTGCCAGCAGTTTCGGACAGGGATACAATGAGCAGTTCTTC. This sequence encodes CASSFGQGYNEQFF.

The chain couples TRBV5-1 to TRBJ2-2; 7 bases align to TRBD1. CDR3 size: 14 residues. V shed 5 bases and J 6 bases; nucleotides not matched to a gene: 7. Per the germline V gene, CDR1 is SGHRS and CDR2 is YFSETQ. The CDR3 region has the DNA TGCGCCAGCAGTCAAACAGGGGTGGCCGGGGAGCTGTTTTTT. It is translated as CASSQTGVAGELFF. Full variable domain (remainder filled in from reference TRBV5-1 and TRBJ2-2): KAGVTQTPRYLIKTRGQQVTLSCSPISGHRSVSWYQQTPGQGLQFLFEYFSETQRNKGNFPGRFSGRQFSNSRSEMNVSTLELGDSALYLCASSQTGVAGELFFGEGSRLTVL.